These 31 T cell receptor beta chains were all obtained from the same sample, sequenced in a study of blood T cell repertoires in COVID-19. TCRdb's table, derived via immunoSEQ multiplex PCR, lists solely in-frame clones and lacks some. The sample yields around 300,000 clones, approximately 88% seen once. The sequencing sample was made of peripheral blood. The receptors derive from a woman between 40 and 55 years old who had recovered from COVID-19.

This CDR3 reads CASSPRDNSYEQYF. In nucleotides, the CDR3 is TGTGCCAGCAGCCCCCGGGACAACTCCTACGAGCAGTACTTC. The chain employs TRBV11-3 and TRBJ2-7; D possibly corresponds to TRBD1 (6 bases). The V end lost 5 bases, the J end lost 0 bases, and 11 bases lay between the germline ends. Per germline, CDR1 SGHNT and CDR2 YENEEA. The CDR3 has 14 residues.

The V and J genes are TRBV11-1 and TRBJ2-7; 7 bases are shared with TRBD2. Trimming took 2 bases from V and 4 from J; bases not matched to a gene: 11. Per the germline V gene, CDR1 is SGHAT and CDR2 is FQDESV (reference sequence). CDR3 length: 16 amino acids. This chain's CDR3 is CASSLSGEGRGYEQYF. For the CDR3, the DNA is TGTGCCAGCAGCTTATCGGGGGAGGGCCGGGGGTACGAGCAGTACTTC.

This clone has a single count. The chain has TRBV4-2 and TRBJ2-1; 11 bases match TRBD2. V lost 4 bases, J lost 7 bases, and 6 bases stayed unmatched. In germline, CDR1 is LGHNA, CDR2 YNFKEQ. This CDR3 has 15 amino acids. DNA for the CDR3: TGTGCCAGCAGCCCACCGGGACTAGCGGCGAATGAGCAGTTCTTC. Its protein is CASSPPGLAANEQFF.

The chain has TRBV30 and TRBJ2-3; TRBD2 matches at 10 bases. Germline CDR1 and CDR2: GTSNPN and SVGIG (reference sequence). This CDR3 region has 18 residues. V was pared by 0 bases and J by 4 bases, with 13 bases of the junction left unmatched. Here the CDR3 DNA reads TGTGCCTGGAGTGTGACAGCGGGAGGGCCGTTTGGGGCAGATACGCAGTATTTT. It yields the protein CAWSVTAGGPFGADTQYF.

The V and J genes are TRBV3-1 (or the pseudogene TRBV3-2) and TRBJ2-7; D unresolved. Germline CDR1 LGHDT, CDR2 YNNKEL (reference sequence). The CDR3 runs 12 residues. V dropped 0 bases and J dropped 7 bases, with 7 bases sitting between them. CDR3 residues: CASSQDLEEQYF. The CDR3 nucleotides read TGTGCCAGCAGCCAAGATTTGGAGGAGCAGTACTTC.

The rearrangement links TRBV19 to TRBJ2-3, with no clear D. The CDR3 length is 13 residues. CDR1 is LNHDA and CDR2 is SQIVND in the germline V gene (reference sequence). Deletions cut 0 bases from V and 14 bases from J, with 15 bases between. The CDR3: CASSIDRVQTPYF. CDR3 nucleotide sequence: TGTGCCAGTAGTATAGATCGGGTCCAAACCCCGTATTTT.

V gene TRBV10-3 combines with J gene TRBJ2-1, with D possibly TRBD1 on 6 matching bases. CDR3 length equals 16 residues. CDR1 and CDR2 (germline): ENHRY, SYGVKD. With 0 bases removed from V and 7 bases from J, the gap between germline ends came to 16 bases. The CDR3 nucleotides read TGTGCCATCAGTGAGTCCGCAGGGGAGATAAGTAATGAGCAGTTCTTC. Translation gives CAISESAGEISNEQFF.

CDR3: CASSPLSGTSNSPLHF. The CDR3 DNA reads as TGTGCCAGCAGCCCTCTCTCAGGGACTTCCAATTCACCCCTCCACTTT. The V gene is TRBV4-2, the J gene TRBJ1-6, with D possibly being TRBD1 (5 bases). V lost 4 bases to trimming and J lost 7 bases, with 17 bases between them. There are 16 residues in the CDR3. Per the germline V gene, CDR1 is LGHNA and CDR2 is YNFKEQ.

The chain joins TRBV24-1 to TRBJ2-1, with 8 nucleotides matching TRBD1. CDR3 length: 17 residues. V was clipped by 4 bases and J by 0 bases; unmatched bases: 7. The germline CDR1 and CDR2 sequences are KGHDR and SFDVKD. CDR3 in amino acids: CATSDPGGAGSYNEQFF. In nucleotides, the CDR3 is TGTGCCACCAGTGACCCAGGGGGCGCGGGCTCCTACAATGAGCAGTTCTTC.

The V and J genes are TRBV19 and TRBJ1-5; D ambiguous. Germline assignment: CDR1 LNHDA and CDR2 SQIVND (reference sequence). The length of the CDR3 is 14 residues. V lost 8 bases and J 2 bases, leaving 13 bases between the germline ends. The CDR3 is CASGVPGGNQPQHF. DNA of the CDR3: TGTGCCAGTGGGGTCCCCGGGGGCAATCAGCCCCAGCATTTT. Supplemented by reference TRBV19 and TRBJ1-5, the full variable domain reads DGGITQSPKYLFRKEGQNVTLSCEQNLNHDAMYWYRQDPGQGLRLIYYSQIVNDFQKGDIAEGYSVSREKKESFPLTVTSAQKNPTAFYLCASGVPGGNQPQHFGDGTRLSIL.

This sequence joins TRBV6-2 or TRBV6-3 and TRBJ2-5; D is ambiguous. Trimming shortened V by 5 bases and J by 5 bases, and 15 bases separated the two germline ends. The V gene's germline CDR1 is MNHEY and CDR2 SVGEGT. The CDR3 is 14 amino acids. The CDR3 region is CASSPNYWSETQYF. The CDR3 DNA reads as TGTGCCAGCAGTCCCAATTACTGGTCGGAGACCCAGTACTTC.

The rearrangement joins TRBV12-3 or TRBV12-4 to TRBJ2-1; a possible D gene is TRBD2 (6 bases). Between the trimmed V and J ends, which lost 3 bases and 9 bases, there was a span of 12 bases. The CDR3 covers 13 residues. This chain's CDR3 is CASSLLVGGEQFF. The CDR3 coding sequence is TGTGCCAGCAGTTTGCTTGTCGGGGGTGAGCAGTTCTTC.

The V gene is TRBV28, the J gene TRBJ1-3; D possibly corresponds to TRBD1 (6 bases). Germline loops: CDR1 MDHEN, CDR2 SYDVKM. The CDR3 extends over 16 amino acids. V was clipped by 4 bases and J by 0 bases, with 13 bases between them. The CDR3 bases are TGTGCCAGCAGTTCCACAGGGAGCCTCTCTGGAAACACCATATATTTT. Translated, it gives CASSSTGSLSGNTIYF.

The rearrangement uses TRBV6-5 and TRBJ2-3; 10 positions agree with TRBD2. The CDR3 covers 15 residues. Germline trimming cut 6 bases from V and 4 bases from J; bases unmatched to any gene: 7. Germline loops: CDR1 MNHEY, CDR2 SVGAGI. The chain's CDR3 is CASRNPAGGSDTQYF. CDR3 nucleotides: TGTGCCAGCAGAAACCCAGCGGGAGGGTCAGATACGCAGTATTTT.

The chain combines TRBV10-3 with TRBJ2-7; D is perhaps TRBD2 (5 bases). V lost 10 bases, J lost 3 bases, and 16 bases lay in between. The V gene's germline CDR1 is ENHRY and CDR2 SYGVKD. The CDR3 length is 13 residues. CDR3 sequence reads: CATRGGHNYEQYF. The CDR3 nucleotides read TGTGCCACCAGAGGCGGGCATAACTACGAGCAGTACTTC.

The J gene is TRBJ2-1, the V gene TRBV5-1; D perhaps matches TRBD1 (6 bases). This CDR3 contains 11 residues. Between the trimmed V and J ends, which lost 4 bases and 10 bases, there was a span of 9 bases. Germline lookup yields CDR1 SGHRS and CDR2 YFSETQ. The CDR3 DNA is TGCGCCAGCAGCCCTGACAGGGAGCAGTTCTTC. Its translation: CASSPDREQFF.

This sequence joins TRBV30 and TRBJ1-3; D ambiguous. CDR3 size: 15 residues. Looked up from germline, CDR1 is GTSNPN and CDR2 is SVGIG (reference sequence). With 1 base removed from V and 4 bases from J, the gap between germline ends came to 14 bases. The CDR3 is CAWSGGEFEGNTIYF. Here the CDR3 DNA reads TGTGCCTGGAGTGGTGGGGAGTTCGAAGGAAACACCATATATTTT.

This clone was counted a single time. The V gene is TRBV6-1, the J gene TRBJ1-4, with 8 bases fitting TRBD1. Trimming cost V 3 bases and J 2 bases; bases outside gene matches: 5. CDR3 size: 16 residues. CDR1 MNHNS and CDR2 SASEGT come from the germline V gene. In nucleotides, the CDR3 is TGTGCCAGCAGTGACCAGGGGGCGCAGACTAATGAAAAACTGTTTTTT. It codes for CASSDQGAQTNEKLFF.

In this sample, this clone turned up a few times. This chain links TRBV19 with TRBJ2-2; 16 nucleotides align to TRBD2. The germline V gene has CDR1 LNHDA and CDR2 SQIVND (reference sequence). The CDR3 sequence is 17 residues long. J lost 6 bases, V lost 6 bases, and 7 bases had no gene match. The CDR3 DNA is TGTGCCAGTAGCGGGACTAGCGGGAGGGAATGGCCCGGGGAGCTGTTTTTT. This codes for CASSGTSGREWPGELFF.

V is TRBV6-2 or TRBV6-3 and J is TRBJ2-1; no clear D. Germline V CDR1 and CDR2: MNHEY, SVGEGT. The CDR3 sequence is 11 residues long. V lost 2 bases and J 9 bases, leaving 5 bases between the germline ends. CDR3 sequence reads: CASSYSIEQFF. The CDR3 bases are TGTGCCAGCAGTTACAGCATTGAGCAGTTCTTC.

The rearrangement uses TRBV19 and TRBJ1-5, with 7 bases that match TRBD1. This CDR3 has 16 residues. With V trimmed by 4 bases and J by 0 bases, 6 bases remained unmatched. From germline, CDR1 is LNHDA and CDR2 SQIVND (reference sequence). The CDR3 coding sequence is TGTGCCAGTAGTACAGGACAGGCTTATAGCAATCAGCCCCAGCATTTT. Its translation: CASSTGQAYSNQPQHF. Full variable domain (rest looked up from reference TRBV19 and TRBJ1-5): DGGITQSPKYLFRKEGQNVTLSCEQNLNHDAMYWYRQDPGQGLRLIYYSQIVNDFQKGDIAEGYSVSREKKESFPLTVTSAQKNPTAFYLCASSTGQAYSNQPQHFGDGTRLSIL.

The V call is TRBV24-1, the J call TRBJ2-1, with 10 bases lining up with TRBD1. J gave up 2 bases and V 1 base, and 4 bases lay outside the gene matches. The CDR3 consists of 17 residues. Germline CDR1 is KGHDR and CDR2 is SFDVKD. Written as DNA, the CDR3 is TGTGCCACCAGTGATTTCCCCGGGACAGGGGCCTACAATGAGCAGTTCTTC. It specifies CATSDFPGTGAYNEQFF.

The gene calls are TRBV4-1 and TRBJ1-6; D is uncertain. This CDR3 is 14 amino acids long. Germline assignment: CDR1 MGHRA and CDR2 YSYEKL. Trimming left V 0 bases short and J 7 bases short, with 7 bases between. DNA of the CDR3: TGCGCCAGCAGCCAAGATCACAGCAATTCACCCCTCCACTTT. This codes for CASSQDHSNSPLHF.

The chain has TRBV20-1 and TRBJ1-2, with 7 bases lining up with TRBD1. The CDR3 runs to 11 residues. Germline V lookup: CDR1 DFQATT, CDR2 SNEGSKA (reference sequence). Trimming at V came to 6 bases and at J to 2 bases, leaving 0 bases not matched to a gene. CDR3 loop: CSATGNYGYTF. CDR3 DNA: TGCAGTGCGACAGGGAACTATGGCTACACCTTC.

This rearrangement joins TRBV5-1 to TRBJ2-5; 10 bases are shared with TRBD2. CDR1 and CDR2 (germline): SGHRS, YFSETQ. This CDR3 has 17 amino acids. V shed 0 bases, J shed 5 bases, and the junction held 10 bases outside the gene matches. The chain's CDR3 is CASSLARDSGRSETQYF. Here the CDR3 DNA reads TGCGCCAGCAGCTTGGCGAGGGATAGCGGGAGGAGCGAGACCCAGTACTTC.

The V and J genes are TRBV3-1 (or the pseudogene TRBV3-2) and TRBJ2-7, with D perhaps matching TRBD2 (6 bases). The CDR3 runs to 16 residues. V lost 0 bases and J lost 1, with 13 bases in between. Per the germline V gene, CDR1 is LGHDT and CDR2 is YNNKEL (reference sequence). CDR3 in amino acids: CASSQDKRALSYEQYF. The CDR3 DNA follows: TGTGCCAGCAGCCAAGATAAGCGGGCCCTATCCTACGAGCAGTACTTC.

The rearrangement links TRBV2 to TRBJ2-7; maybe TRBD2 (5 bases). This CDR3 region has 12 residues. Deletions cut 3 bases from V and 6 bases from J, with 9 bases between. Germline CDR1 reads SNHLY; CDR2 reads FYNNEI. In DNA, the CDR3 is TGTGCCAGCAGTGATGAGGGTCGCGAGCAGTACTTC. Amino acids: CASSDEGREQYF.

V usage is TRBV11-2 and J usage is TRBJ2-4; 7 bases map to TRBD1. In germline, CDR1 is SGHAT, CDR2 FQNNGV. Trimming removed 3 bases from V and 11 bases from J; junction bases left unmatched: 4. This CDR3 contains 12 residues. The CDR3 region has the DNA TGTGCCAGCAGCTTCGACAGGGATTTTCAGTACTTC. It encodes CASSFDRDFQYF.

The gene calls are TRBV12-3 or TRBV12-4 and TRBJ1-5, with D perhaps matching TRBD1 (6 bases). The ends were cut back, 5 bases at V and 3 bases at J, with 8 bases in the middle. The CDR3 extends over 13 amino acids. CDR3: CASSRGSNQPQHF. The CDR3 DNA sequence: TGTGCCAGCAGTAGGGGGTCCAATCAGCCCCAGCATTTT.

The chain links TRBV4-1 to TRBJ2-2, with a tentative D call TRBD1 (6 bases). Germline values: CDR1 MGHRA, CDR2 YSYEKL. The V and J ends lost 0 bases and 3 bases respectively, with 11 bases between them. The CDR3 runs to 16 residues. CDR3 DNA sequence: TGCGCCAGCAGCCAAGATGCAGGGGCGGACACCGGGGAGCTGTTTTTT. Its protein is CASSQDAGADTGELFF.

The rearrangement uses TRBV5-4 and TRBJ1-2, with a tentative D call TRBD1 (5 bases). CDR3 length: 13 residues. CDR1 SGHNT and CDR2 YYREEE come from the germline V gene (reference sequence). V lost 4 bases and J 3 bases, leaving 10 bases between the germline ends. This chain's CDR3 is CASSPGGDYGYTF. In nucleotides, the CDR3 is TGTGCCAGCAGCCCCGGGGGGGACTATGGCTACACCTTC.